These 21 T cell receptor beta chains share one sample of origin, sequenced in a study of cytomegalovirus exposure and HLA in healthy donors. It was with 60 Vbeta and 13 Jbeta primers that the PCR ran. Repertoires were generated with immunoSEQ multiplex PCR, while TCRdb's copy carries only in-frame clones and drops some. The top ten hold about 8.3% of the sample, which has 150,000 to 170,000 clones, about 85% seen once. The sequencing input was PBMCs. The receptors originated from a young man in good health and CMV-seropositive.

CDR3 sequence (DNA): TGTGCCAGCAGCTTACTGAGCACCGGGGAGCTGTTTTTT. The encoded protein is CASSLLSTGELFF. The V call is TRBV7-9, the J call TRBJ2-2, with D uncertain. The V end was cut by 2 bases, the J end by 4 bases, with 5 bases between. CDR1 and CDR2 from the germline V gene are SEHNR and FQNEAQ (reference sequence). The CDR3 totals 13 residues.

The CDR3: CSASNDRVGGYTF. The CDR3 DNA follows: TGCAGCGCCTCGAACGACAGGGTTGGAGGCTACACCTTC. This sequence joins TRBV29-1 and TRBJ1-2; 7 bases are shared with TRBD1. The germline gives CDR1 SQVTM, CDR2 ANQGSEA. V lost 7 bases and J lost 8; bases outside the gene matches: 13. This CDR3 comprises 13 residues. The entire variable domain, with the rest obtained from reference TRBV29-1 and TRBJ1-2, is as follows: SAVISQKPSRDICQRGTSLTIQCQVDSQVTMMFWYRQQPGQSLTLIATANQGSEATYESGFVIDKFPISRPNLTFSTLTVSNMSPEDSSIYLCSASNDRVGGYTFGSGTRLTVV.

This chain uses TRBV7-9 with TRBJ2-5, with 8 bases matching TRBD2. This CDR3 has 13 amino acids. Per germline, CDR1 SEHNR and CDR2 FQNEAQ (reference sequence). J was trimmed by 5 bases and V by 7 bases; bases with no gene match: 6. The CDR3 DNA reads TGTGCCAGCACCTACCCGGGAGGGGAGACCCAGTACTTC. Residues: CASTYPGGETQYF.

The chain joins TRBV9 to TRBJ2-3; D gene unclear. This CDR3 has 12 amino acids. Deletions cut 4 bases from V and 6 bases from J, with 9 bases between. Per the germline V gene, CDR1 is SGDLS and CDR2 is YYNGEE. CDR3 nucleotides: TGTGCCAGCAGCCCGACGGAGGATACGCAGTATTTT. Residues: CASSPTEDTQYF.

The CDR3 DNA reads as TGTGCCAGCAACCGACAGGTCCAGAGCACCTACGAGCAGTACTTC. As protein: CASNRQVQSTYEQYF. The V call is TRBV6-6, the J call TRBJ2-7; D possibly corresponds to TRBD1 (6 bases). Trimming took 7 bases from V and 2 from J, leaving 18 bases between them. Germline V gene sequence: CDR1 MNHNY, CDR2 SVGAGI (reference sequence). This CDR3 region has 15 residues.

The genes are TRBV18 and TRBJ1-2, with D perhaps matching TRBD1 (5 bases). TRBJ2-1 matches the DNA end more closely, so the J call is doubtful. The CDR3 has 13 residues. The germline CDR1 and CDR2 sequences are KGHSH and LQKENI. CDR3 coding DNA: TGTGCCAGCTCACCACCCGCGGTAAGGGGACAGTTCTTC. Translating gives CASSPPAVRGQFF.

In nucleotides, the CDR3 is TGTGCCAGCAGTGGGACTAGCGGGAGGGCCTACAATGAGCAGTTCTTC. It yields the protein CASSGTSGRAYNEQFF. The J gene is TRBJ2-1, the V gene TRBV6-1, with 15 bases fitting TRBD2. Trimming at V came to 4 bases and at J to 2 bases, leaving 0 bases not matched to a gene. The CDR3 is 16 amino acids. The germline V gene has CDR1 MNHNS and CDR2 SASEGT.

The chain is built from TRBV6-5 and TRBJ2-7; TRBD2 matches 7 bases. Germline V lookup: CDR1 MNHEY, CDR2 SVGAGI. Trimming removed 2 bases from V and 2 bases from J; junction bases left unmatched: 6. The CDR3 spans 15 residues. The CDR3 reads CASSYVLAPTYEQYF. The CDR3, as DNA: TGTGCCAGCAGTTACGTACTAGCGCCAACCTACGAGCAGTACTTC.

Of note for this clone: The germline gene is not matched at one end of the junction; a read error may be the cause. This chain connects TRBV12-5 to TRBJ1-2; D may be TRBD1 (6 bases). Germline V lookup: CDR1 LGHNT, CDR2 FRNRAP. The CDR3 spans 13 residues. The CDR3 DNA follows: TGTGCTAGTGGTTTTGAGGTGGACAGCCCCCGTTCCTTC. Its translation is CASGFEVDSPRSF.

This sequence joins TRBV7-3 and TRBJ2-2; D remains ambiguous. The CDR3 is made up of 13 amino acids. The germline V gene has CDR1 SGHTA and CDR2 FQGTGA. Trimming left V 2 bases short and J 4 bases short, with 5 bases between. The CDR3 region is CASSLRVTGELFF. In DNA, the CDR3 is TGTGCCAGCAGCTTACGTGTCACCGGGGAGCTGTTTTTT.

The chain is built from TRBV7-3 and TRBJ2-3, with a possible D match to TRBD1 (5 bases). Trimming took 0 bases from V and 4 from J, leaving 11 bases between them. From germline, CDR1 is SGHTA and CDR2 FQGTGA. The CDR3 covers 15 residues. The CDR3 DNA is TGTGCCAGCAGCTTAACCCATCAGGGTCCAGATACGCAGTATTTT. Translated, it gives CASSLTHQGPDTQYF.

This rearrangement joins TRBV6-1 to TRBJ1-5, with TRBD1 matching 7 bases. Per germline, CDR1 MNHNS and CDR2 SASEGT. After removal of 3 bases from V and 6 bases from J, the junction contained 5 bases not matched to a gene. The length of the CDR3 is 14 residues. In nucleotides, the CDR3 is TGTGCCAGCAGTGAGTTCAGGGGGGCTCAGCCCCAGCATTTT. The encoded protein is CASSEFRGAQPQHF.

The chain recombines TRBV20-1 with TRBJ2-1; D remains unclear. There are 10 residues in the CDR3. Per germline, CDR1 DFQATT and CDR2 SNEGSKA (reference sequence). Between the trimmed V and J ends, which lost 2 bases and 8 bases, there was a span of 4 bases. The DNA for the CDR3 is TGCAGTGCTAGACGAGATGAGCAGTTCTTC. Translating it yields CSARRDEQFF.

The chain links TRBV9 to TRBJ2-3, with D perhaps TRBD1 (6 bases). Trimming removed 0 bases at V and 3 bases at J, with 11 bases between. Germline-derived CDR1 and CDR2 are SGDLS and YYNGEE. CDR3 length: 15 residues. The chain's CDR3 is CASSVDGRGTDTQYF. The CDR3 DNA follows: TGTGCCAGCAGCGTAGATGGCAGGGGAACAGATACGCAGTATTTT.

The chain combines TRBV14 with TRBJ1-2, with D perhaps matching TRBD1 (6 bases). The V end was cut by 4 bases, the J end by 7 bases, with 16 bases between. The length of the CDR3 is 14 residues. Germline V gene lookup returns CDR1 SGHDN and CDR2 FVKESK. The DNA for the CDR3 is TGTGCCAGCAGCCCCGACAGGTTATGGGGTGGCTACACCTTC. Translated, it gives CASSPDRLWGGYTF. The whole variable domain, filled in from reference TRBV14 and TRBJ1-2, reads EAGVTQFPSHSVIEKGQTVTLRCDPISGHDNLYWYRRVMGKEIKFLLHFVKESKQDESGMPNNRFLAERTGGTYSTLKVQPAELEDSGVYFCASSPDRLWGGYTFGSGTRLTVV.

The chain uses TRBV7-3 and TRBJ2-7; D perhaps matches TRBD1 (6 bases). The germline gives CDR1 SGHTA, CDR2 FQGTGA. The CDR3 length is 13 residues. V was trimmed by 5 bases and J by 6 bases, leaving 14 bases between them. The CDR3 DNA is TGTGCCAGCAGCCAGGGGCCCTCCCTCGAGCAGTACTTC. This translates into CASSQGPSLEQYF. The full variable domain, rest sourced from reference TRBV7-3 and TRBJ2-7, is GAGVSQTPSNKVTEKGKYVELRCDPISGHTALYWYRQSLGQGPEFLIYFQGTGAADDSGLPNDRFFAVRPEGSVSTLKIQRTERGDSAVYLCASSQGPSLEQYFGPGTRLTVT.

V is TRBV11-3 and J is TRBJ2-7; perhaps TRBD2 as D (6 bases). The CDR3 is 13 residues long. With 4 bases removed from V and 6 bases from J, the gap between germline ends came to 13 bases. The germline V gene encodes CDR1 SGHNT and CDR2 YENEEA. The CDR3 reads CASSSSTGAEQYF. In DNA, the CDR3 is TGTGCCAGCAGCTCTAGCACGGGAGCCGAGCAGTACTTC.

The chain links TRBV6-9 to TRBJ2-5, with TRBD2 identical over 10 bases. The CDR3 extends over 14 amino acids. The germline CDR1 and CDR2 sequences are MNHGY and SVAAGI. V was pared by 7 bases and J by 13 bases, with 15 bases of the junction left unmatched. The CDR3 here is CASTQRTSGPRRYF. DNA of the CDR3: TGTGCCAGCACCCAACGGACTAGCGGCCCCCGAAGGTACTTC.

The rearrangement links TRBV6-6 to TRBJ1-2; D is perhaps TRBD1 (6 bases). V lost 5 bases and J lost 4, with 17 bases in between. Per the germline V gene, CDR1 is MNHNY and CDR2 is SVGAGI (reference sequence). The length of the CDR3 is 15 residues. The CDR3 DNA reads TGTGCCAGCAGTAGGGGGACACGGGGGGCCTATGGCTACACCTTC. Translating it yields CASSRGTRGAYGYTF.

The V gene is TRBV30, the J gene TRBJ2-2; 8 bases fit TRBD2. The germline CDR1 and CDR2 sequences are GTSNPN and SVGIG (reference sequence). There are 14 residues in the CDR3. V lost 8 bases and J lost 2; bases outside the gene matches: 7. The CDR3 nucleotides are TGTGCCGGTACTAGCGGAGTTAACACCGGGGAGCTGTTTTTT. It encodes CAGTSGVNTGELFF.

The CDR3 bases are TGTGCCAGCAGTTCCGCCCGGGACAGGGGGTACGAGCAGTACTTC. This translates into CASSSARDRGYEQYF. This chain joins TRBV7-2 and TRBJ2-7, with 11 bases identical to TRBD1. Per the germline V gene, CDR1 is SGHTA and CDR2 is FQGNSA. After removal of 6 bases from V and 4 bases from J, the junction contained 8 bases not matched to a gene. CDR3 length: 15 amino acids.